This T cell receptor (beta chain) was observed in a study of monozygotic twins with inflammatory bowel disease. Study-wide findings and caveats: The data offered no way to tell different T cell subtypes apart.

TCRdb reprocessed the 5' RACE reads and keeps a single row for each CDR3 protein, giving no DNA. Its listing shows roughly 330,000 distinct CDR3 sequences. With regard to this clonotype: The antigen remains undetermined.

The sample was blood. The receptor was derived from a human donor with ulcerative colitis or Crohn's disease, or a healthy co-twin of an affected twin (not recorded which).

CDR3 region: CASSLGMGQGATQYF. V and J are TRBV11-3 and TRBJ2-5; checking the TCRdb D call of TRBD1 is not possible without DNA. Germline assignment: CDR1 SGHNT and CDR2 YENEEA. This CDR3 has 15 amino acids.